Presented here are 5 T cell receptor beta chains from one specimen sequenced in a study of blood T cell repertoires in COVID-19. Assay: immunoSEQ multiplex PCR; the TCRdb copy retains only in-frame clones and omits some. Among 80,000 to 100,000 clones, roughly 80% were seen once, and the ten largest hold about 15%. The sample consisted of peripheral blood. The receptors derive from a woman of 80 years or more with active or convalescent COVID-19.

This clone was seen more than once but under ten times. This rearrangement joins TRBV6-6 to TRBJ2-7; D not certain. The CDR3 runs 15 residues. Trimming removed 0 bases at V and 4 bases at J, with 13 bases between. Per germline, CDR1 MNHNY and CDR2 SVGAGI (reference sequence). Here the CDR3 reads CASSYSRVGGYEQYF. In DNA form, the CDR3 reads TGTGCCAGCAGTTACTCGAGAGTCGGCGGTTACGAGCAGTACTTC.

The CDR3 sequence is CASSAGTDANQPQHF. The CDR3 nucleotides are TGTGCCAGTAGTGCCGGGACAGACGCCAATCAGCCCCAGCATTTT. The V and J genes are TRBV19 and TRBJ1-5; TRBD1 agrees at 7 bases. Germline CDR1 reads LNHDA; CDR2 reads SQIVND (reference sequence). This CDR3 has 15 amino acids. Trimming took 5 bases from V and 3 from J; bases not matched to a gene: 7.

This chain links TRBV5-4 with TRBJ1-6; D is uncertain. Trimming took off 5 bases at V and 7 bases at J, with 7 bases between the two ends. Germline loops: CDR1 SGHNT, CDR2 YYREEE (reference sequence). This CDR3 has 12 residues. The chain's CDR3 is CASSLPNSPLHF. CDR3 sequence (DNA): TGTGCCAGCAGTTTGCCAAATTCACCCCTCCACTTT.

The gene calls are TRBV5-1 and TRBJ1-4; the D gene is possibly TRBD1 (5 bases). V lost 3 bases and J 0 bases, leaving 12 bases between the germline ends. This CDR3 has 16 amino acids. In germline, CDR1 is SGHRS, CDR2 YFSETQ. This CDR3 reads CASSWGDRPTNEKLFF. For the CDR3, the DNA is TGCGCCAGCAGCTGGGGGGACCGACCAACTAATGAAAAACTGTTTTTT.

V usage is TRBV6-4 and J usage is TRBJ1-5; 7 positions match TRBD1. V was clipped by 2 bases and J by 1 base; unmatched bases: 5. CDR3 size: 16 residues. Germline V lookup: CDR1 MRHNA, CDR2 SNTAGT. Written as DNA, the CDR3 is TGTGCCAGCAGTGACCTTGAGGGGGCAAGCAATCAGCCCCAGCATTTT. Translation gives CASSDLEGASNQPQHF.